Below are 13 T cell receptor beta chains sequenced from a single sample in a study of metastatic and nonmetastatic thyroid tumors. Patients had received no treatment of any kind before thyroid surgery. TCRdb reassembled clones from the PCR reads with MiXCR. The sample shows about 4,800 clones, roughly 30% of them seen only once. Material: adjacent normal tissue. The origin of the receptors is a male donor with papillary thyroid cancer or a benign thyroid nodule (not recorded which). Some clones in this sample may be carry-over from other donors' samples.

The chain uses TRBV7-8 and TRBJ2-7, with 9 bases that match TRBD2. Germline V gives CDR1 SGHVS, CDR2 FQNEAQ. This CDR3 is 14 amino acids long. Unmatched junction bases numbered 5, after V lost 3 bases and J lost 5 bases. The DNA of the CDR3 is TGTGCCAGCAGCTTTCTAGCGGGATGGGACGAGCAGTACTTC. Its translation is CASSFLAGWDEQYF.

This clone is termed medium-sized. The chain employs TRBV29-1 and TRBJ1-2, with D unresolved. The V gene lost 2 bases and the J gene lost 8 bases, with 12 bases spanning the gap. The CDR3 extends over 12 amino acids. CDR1 and CDR2 (germline): SQVTM, ANQGSEA. This CDR3 is CSVETEHPGYTF. CDR3 nucleotide sequence: TGCAGCGTTGAAACCGAGCATCCGGGCTACACCTTC.

This clone is deemed medium-sized. The gene calls are TRBV7-9 and TRBJ1-2, with no clear D. CDR3 length: 12 residues. V was clipped by 0 bases and J by 3 bases, with 2 bases between them. The germline gives CDR1 SEHNR, CDR2 FQNEAQ (reference sequence). The CDR3 protein is CASSLAYYGYTF. The CDR3 region has the DNA TGTGCCAGCAGCTTAGCTTACTATGGCTACACCTTC.

In this sample, this clone turned up many times. The chain couples TRBV4-1 to TRBJ1-1; no definite D call. The V gene lost 4 bases and the J gene lost 6 bases, with 18 bases spanning the gap. Germline V CDR1 and CDR2: MGHRA, YSYEKL. The CDR3 runs 15 residues. The CDR3: CASSPQGWGEPEAFF. The CDR3 coding sequence is TGCGCCAGCAGCCCACAAGGGTGGGGTGAACCTGAAGCTTTCTTT.

In its sample, this clone is medium-sized. V gene TRBV5-1 combines with J gene TRBJ2-1; 8 bases are shared with TRBD2. The CDR3 is 14 amino acids. Germline V gene data show CDR1 as SGHRS and CDR2 as YFSETQ. V shed 4 bases, J shed 4 bases, and the junction held 4 bases outside the gene matches. The CDR3 sequence: CASSPGGTYNEQFF. The CDR3 coding sequence is TGCGCCAGCAGCCCGGGGGGGACGTACAATGAGCAGTTCTTC.

J is TRBJ1-5 and V is TRBV16, with 7 nucleotides matching TRBD1. The CDR3 totals 17 residues. The trim removed 0 bases at V and 0 bases at J, leaving 5 bases unmatched. The germline V gene has CDR1 KGHSY and CDR2 FQNENV. The CDR3 loop reads CASSQSQGDYSNQPQHF. CDR3 DNA: TGTGCCAGCAGCCAATCCCAGGGGGACTATAGCAATCAGCCCCAGCATTTT.

By proportion, this clone is medium-sized. The rearrangement joins TRBV2 to TRBJ1-3, with TRBD1 as a possible D gene (5 bases). CDR3 size: 13 residues. CDR1 and CDR2 from the germline V gene are SNHLY and FYNNEI. Trimming cost V 4 bases and J 7 bases, with 11 bases left between them. CDR3 nucleotide sequence: TGTGCCAGCAGTGGAGACAGCTGGAACACCATATATTTT. Translated: CASSGDSWNTIYF.

This clone occurred a few times. The rearrangement joins TRBV19 to TRBJ1-5; possibly TRBD1 for D (5 bases). The CDR3 is made up of 15 amino acids. Germline-derived CDR1 and CDR2 are LNHDA and SQIVND (reference sequence). V was trimmed by 2 bases and J by 4 bases, leaving 12 bases between them. The CDR3 nucleotides are TGTGCCAGTAGTATATGGGGCCCGATAAATCAGCCCCAGCATTTT. This gives the protein CASSIWGPINQPQHF.

The chain uses TRBV4-1 and TRBJ1-2; TRBD1 matches 8 bases. This CDR3 region has 14 residues. CDR1 is MGHRA and CDR2 is YSYEKL in the germline V gene. This chain's CDR3 is CVRSQTGQDYGYTF. The DNA for the CDR3 is TGCGTCAGAAGCCAAACGGGACAGGACTATGGCTACACCTTC.

This sequence joins TRBV11-2 and TRBJ1-6; 7 bases agree with TRBD1. There are 18 residues in the CDR3. The V gene end was trimmed by 1 base and the J gene end by 9 bases; junction bases not matched to a gene: 15. Germline CDR1 and CDR2: SGHAT and FQNNGV. DNA of the CDR3: TGTGCCAGCAGCTTAGTAACTCCTGAGACAGGGAGGTTTTCACCCCTCCACTTT. Amino acids: CASSLVTPETGRFSPLHF.

The V gene is TRBV11-1, the J gene TRBJ2-1; D possibly corresponds to TRBD2 (6 bases). Per the germline V gene, CDR1 is SGHAT and CDR2 is FQDESV (reference sequence). Trimming left V 5 bases short and J 3 bases short, with 17 bases between. The CDR3 contains 16 residues. The CDR3 DNA reads as TGTGCCAGCAGCGGGCGGGTCGGGAGAGTCTACAATGAGCAGTTCTTC. As protein: CASSGRVGRVYNEQFF.

This clone has just a few counts. This rearrangement joins TRBV15 to TRBJ2-7, with D maybe TRBD2 (6 bases). V shed 1 base and J shed 5 bases, with 6 bases lying between them. CDR3 length equals 12 residues. Germline loops: CDR1 LNHNV, CDR2 YYDKDF (reference sequence). This CDR3 is CATSRAGDEQYF. As DNA, the CDR3 is TGTGCCACCAGCAGAGCGGGGGACGAGCAGTACTTC.

The chain combines TRBV28 with TRBJ2-5; D possibly corresponds to TRBD1 (6 bases). Trimming shortened V by 6 bases and J by 2 bases, and 19 bases separated the two germline ends. This CDR3 has 16 residues. Germline V CDR1 and CDR2: MDHEN, SYDVKM. The CDR3 DNA reads TGTGCCAGCAGCCCACAGGGAAGCGCGCTACAAGAGACCCAGTACTTC. This gives the protein CASSPQGSALQETQYF.